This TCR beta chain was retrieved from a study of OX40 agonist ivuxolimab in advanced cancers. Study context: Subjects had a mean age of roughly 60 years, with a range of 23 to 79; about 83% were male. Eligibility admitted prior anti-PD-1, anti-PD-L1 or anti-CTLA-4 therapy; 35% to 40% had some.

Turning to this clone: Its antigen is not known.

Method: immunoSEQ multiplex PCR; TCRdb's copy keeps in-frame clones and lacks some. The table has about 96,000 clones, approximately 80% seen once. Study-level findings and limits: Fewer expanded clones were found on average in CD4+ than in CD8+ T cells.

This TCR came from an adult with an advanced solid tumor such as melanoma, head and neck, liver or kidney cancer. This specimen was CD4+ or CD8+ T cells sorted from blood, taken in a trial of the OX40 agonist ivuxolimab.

This CDR3 reads CASSFATGNTEAFF. The CDR3 DNA is TGCGCCAGCAGCTTCGCGACAGGGAACACTGAAGCTTTCTTT. The chain recombines TRBV5-1 with TRBJ1-1; maybe TRBD1 (6 bases). The CDR3 is made up of 14 amino acids. The germline V and J ends were trimmed by 2 bases and 1 base, with 9 bases remaining between them. Germline assignment: CDR1 SGHRS and CDR2 YFSETQ.